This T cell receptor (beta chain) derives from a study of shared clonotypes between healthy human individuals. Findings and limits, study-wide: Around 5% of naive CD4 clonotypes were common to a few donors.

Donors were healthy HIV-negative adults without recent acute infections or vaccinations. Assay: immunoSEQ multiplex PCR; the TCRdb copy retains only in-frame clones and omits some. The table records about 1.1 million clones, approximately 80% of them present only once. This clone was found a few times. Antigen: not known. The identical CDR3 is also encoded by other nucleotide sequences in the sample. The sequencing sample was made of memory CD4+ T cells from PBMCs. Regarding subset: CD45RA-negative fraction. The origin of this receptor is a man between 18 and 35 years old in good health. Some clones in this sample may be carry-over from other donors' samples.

CDR3 sequence: CASSPGQGEGYTF. Written as DNA, the CDR3 is TGCGCCAGCAGCCCGGGACAGGGCGAGGGCTACACCTTC. The V call is TRBV5-1, the J call TRBJ1-2, with TRBD1 matching over 9 bases. The CDR3 contains 13 residues. Per germline, CDR1 SGHRS and CDR2 YFSETQ. Trimming at V came to 4 bases and at J to 8 bases, leaving 6 bases not matched to a gene.